This TCR beta chain is drawn from a study of shared clonotypes between healthy human individuals. Data came from immunoSEQ multiplex PCR; TCRdb stores just in-frame clones and leaves some out. The data contain about 380,000 clones, about 96% of them singletons. The CDR3 covers 11 residues. With 5 bases clipped from V and 12 bases from J, the junction kept 3 bases outside the gene matches. In germline, CDR1 is SGHNT, CDR2 YENEEA. The sequence was obtained from a man younger than 45 in good health. The genes are TRBV11-3 and TRBJ2-1; 8 bases are a match to TRBD2. The sequencing input was memory CD8+ T cells sorted from blood. Noted subset: CD45RO+ cells pooled with CCR7-negative TemRA cells. CDR3 protein: CASSGTSGQFF. The CDR3 DNA sequence: TGTGCCAGCAGCGGAACTAGCGGGCAGTTCTTC.